What follows is one T cell receptor beta chain and its context. PCR primers comprised 60 Vbeta and 13 Jbeta primers. Method: immunoSEQ multiplex PCR; TCRdb's copy keeps in-frame clones and lacks some. This table holds under 200,000 clones. The entry originates in a study of cytomegalovirus exposure and HLA in healthy donors. The germline CDR1 and CDR2 sequences are SGHRS and YFSETQ. The ends lost 3 bases at V and 4 bases at J; junction bases unmatched: 7. This CDR3 contains 14 residues. The receptor's source is a man younger than 45 in good health and CMV-seronegative. The sample taken for sequencing was PBMCs. The rearrangement joins TRBV5-1 to TRBJ2-7; 7 nucleotides agree with TRBD1. The CDR3 loop reads CASSSGTVMYEQYF. In DNA form, the CDR3 reads TGCGCCAGCAGCTCCGGGACAGTAATGTACGAGCAGTACTTC.